The text below deals with one T cell receptor (beta chain). Its antigen is still unknown. Both 60 Vbeta primers and 13 Jbeta primers went into the PCR. Some clones are missing from TCRdb's copy, which holds only in-frame ones; the method was immunoSEQ multiplex PCR. The sample has more than 150,000 clones, around three quarters seen once. The sample originates from a study of cytomegalovirus exposure and HLA in healthy donors. The CDR3 has 16 amino acids. The V gene's germline CDR1 is MNHEY and CDR2 SMNVEV (reference sequence). Losses at the gene ends were 2 bases for V and 5 bases for J; bases not matched to a gene: 9. General study points: Cytomegalovirus association was listed for about 180 TCR beta chains. Per a prior analysis, the majority of TCR beta V segments were productive roughly 90% or roughly 30% of the time.

V is TRBV27 and J is TRBJ2-1; 7 positions match TRBD1. Material for sequencing was PBMCs. The receptor was isolated from a woman in her 30s in good health and CMV-seropositive. The CDR3 bases are TGTGCCAGCAGTTTAGGGACGACAGGGTTAAACAATGAGCAGTTCTTC. Translated: CASSLGTTGLNNEQFF.